This T cell receptor (beta chain) was identified during a study of PD-1 blockade in classical Hodgkin lymphoma. Repertoires were generated with immunoSEQ multiplex PCR, while TCRdb's copy carries only in-frame clones and drops some. The profile shows about 96,000 clones, 85% to 95% of them singletons. Notes on the study in general: Partial responders and progressors had significantly lower baseline TCR diversity. Those starting nivolumab under 1 year post-ASCT were excluded.

V lost 5 bases and J 2 bases, leaving 24 bases between the germline ends. The CDR3 extends over 18 amino acids. Germline V gene sequence: CDR1 MDHEN, CDR2 SYDVKM. Time point noted: cycle 4 day 1 (C4D1), after around six weeks of nivolumab. Every single patient, without exception, relapsed after autologous stem cell transplantation, and brentuximab vedotin exposure varied. Concerning this clone: As yet, its antigen is unknown.

The chain employs TRBV28 and TRBJ2-5, with D possibly matching TRBD1 (7 bases). The sequence came from a human donor with classical Hodgkin lymphoma. The sequenced sample was peripheral blood mononuclear cells (PBMCs), obtained before the fourth cycle of nivolumab. The CDR3 here is CASSRQTGRTGLQETQYF. The CDR3 bases are TGTGCCAGCAGTCGGCAGACTGGGAGGACAGGCCTACAAGAGACCCAGTACTTC.